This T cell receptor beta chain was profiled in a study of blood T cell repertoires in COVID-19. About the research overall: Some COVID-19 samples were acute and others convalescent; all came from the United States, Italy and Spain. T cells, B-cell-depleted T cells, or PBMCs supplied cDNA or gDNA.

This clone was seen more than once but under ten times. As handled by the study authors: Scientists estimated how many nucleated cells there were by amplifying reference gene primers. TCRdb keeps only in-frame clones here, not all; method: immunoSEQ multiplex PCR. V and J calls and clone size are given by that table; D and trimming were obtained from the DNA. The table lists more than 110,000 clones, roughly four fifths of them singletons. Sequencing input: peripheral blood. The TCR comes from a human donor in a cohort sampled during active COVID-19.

CDR3: CASKVGTGLSYEQYF. The CDR3 region has the DNA TGCGCCAGTAAAGTGGGGACAGGACTGTCCTACGAGCAGTACTTC. The chain is built from TRBV5-1 and TRBJ2-7; 8 nucleotides agree with TRBD1. After removal of 8 bases from V and 1 base from J, the junction contained 11 bases not matched to a gene. This CDR3 is built from 15 residues. The germline CDR1 and CDR2 sequences are SGHRS and YFSETQ. Together with reference TRBV5-1 and TRBJ2-7, the CDR3 gives the full variable domain: KAGVTQTPRYLIKTRGQQVTLSCSPISGHRSVSWYQQTPGQGLQFLFEYFSETQRNKGNFPGRFSGRQFSNSRSEMNVSTLELGDSALYLCASKVGTGLSYEQYFGPGTRLTVT.